The 7 T cell receptor beta chains presented below share a single source sample, sequenced in a study of cytotoxic CD8 clonotypes in ibrutinib-treated CLL (dated by TCRdb to the early 2020s). The library was generated by the immunoSEQ multiplex PCR assay. The table was pulled from immuneACCESS by TCRdb, which kept in-frame rearrangements only. Such tables lose some clones; where checked, under half of the loss comes from unresolved V genes, and the rest has no known cause. This sample lists over 95,000 clones; 58% were detected once. About 40% of the sample goes to the ten largest clones. The intended sense of this specimen's time point label: approximately 25 months on ibrutinib. This sample comprised PBMCs, obtained after 24 months of ibrutinib treatment. These receptors all stem from a human donor with chronic lymphocytic leukemia.

This clone was detected a few times. The chain combines TRBV7-6 with TRBJ2-7, with 7 nucleotides matching TRBD1. CDR3 length: 15 amino acids. CDR1 and CDR2 (germline): SGHVS, FNYEAQ. V lost 4 bases, J lost 6 bases, and 12 bases stayed unmatched. The CDR3, as DNA: TGTGCCAGCAGCTCCCGACAGGGCAGTATTCCCGAGCAGTACTTC. Translating gives CASSSRQGSIPEQYF.

This clone was seen ten or more times. The chain uses TRBV19 and TRBJ1-1; D may be TRBD1 (5 bases). CDR1 and CDR2 (germline): LNHDA, SQIVND (reference sequence). Between the trimmed V and J ends, which lost 8 bases and 3 bases, there was a span of 13 bases. The CDR3 loop spans 13 amino acids. The CDR3 bases are TGTGCCAGTGTAGGGGAATTGGACACTGAAGCTTTCTTT. This gives the protein CASVGELDTEAFF.

This clone occurred a few times. Here the CDR3 DNA reads TGTGCCAGCAGTCGTGACAGGGAAAAGGGTTTCTTT. It translates to CASSRDREKGFF. V is TRBV6-1 and J is TRBJ1-1; 7 positions match TRBD1. The CDR3 covers 12 residues. CDR1 and CDR2 (germline): MNHNS, SASEGT. J was trimmed by 13 bases and V by 5 bases; bases with no gene match: 10.

This clone has more than one count but fewer than ten. The CDR3 loop is CAWSLWGNQPQHF. DNA of the CDR3: TGTGCCTGGAGCCTGTGGGGCAATCAGCCCCAGCATTTT. V usage is TRBV30 and J usage is TRBJ1-5; unclear D gene. The CDR3 runs to 13 residues. Germline V gene sequence: CDR1 GTSNPN, CDR2 SVGIG (reference sequence). V was pared by 3 bases and J by 2 bases, with 8 bases between.

The rearrangement joins TRBV11-2 to TRBJ1-1, with 7 bases that match TRBD1. V lost 5 bases to trimming and J lost 4 bases; unmatched junction nucleotides: 13. The CDR3 sequence is 16 residues long. The V gene's germline CDR1 is SGHAT and CDR2 FQNNGV. The CDR3 coding sequence is TGTGCCAGCAGCACCCGGCACAGGGGTGATGGCACTGAAGCTTTCTTT. It yields the protein CASSTRHRGDGTEAFF. The full variable domain, with the rest looked up from reference TRBV11-2 and TRBJ1-1, is EAGVAQSPRYKIIEKRQSVAFWCNPISGHATLYWYQQILGQGPKLLIQFQNNGVVDDSQLPKDRFSAERLKGVDSTLKIQPAKLEDSAVYLCASSTRHRGDGTEAFFGQGTRLTVV.

V gene TRBV5-1 combines with J gene TRBJ2-6; D unclear. Per the germline V gene, CDR1 is SGHRS and CDR2 is YFSETQ. V was cut by 0 bases and J by 1 base, with 8 bases left in between. There are 16 residues in the CDR3. DNA of the CDR3: TGCGCCAGCAGCTTGGACGGGCGGTCTGGGGCCAACGTCCTGACTTTC. The encoded protein is CASSLDGRSGANVLTF. Looking up the rest from reference TRBV5-1 and TRBJ2-6 gives the full variable domain: KAGVTQTPRYLIKTRGQQVTLSCSPISGHRSVSWYQQTPGQGLQFLFEYFSETQRNKGNFPGRFSGRQFSNSRSEMNVSTLELGDSALYLCASSLDGRSGANVLTFGAGSRLTVL.

The genes are TRBV19 and TRBJ1-6, with D perhaps TRBD1 (6 bases). Trimming shortened V by 4 bases and J by 7 bases, and 14 bases separated the two germline ends. The CDR3 covers 15 residues. In germline, CDR1 is LNHDA, CDR2 SQIVND (reference sequence). The CDR3 loop reads CASSSRQEGNSPLHF. The CDR3 nucleotides read TGTGCCAGTAGTAGCCGACAGGAGGGGAATTCACCCCTCCACTTT. Full variable domain (rest looked up from reference TRBV19 and TRBJ1-6): DGGITQSPKYLFRKEGQNVTLSCEQNLNHDAMYWYRQDPGQGLRLIYYSQIVNDFQKGDIAEGYSVSREKKESFPLTVTSAQKNPTAFYLCASSSRQEGNSPLHFGNGTRLTVT.